Presented here are 18 T cell receptor beta chains from one specimen sequenced in a study of blood T cell repertoires in COVID-19. Data came from immunoSEQ multiplex PCR; TCRdb stores just in-frame clones and leaves some out. The sample records fewer than 350,000 clones, approximately 85% being singletons. The sample comprised PBMCs or T cells enriched from blood (not recorded which). These receptors came from a man younger than 45 who had recovered from COVID-19.

The chain recombines TRBV7-2 with TRBJ2-5; 8 bases are shared with TRBD2. The CDR3 is 14 residues long. The V and J ends lost 3 bases and 4 bases, in that order; junction bases with no gene match: 4. CDR1 is SGHTA and CDR2 is FQGNSA in the germline V gene. The CDR3 DNA is TGTGCCAGCAGCTTCGGGAGGGCTCCAGAGACCCAGTACTTC. Its protein product is CASSFGRAPETQYF.

In its sample, this clone was seen a few times. This CDR3 is also generated by other DNA sequences in the sample. The chain couples TRBV6-5 to TRBJ1-5; possible D gene TRBD1, 6 bases. CDR1 and CDR2 (germline): MNHEY, SVGAGI. V lost 4 bases to trimming and J lost 2 bases, with 6 bases between them. The CDR3 spans 13 residues. CDR3 loop: CASSSGGNQPQHF. The CDR3 bases are TGTGCCAGCAGTTCAGGGGGCAATCAGCCCCAGCATTTT.

The V and J genes are TRBV7-9 and TRBJ1-6; no clear D gene. V was trimmed by 2 bases and J by 8 bases, leaving 7 bases between them. CDR1 is SEHNR and CDR2 is FQNEAQ in the germline V gene (reference sequence). The CDR3 length is 13 residues. The CDR3 loop is CASSLYLDSPLHF. In DNA form, the CDR3 reads TGTGCCAGCAGCTTATATTTAGATTCACCCCTCCACTTT.

This chain links TRBV18 with TRBJ2-1, with 8 bases lining up with TRBD2. Germline V CDR1 and CDR2: KGHSH, LQKENI. The CDR3 covers 14 residues. J lost 6 bases, V lost 3 bases, and 4 bases had no gene match. This chain's CDR3 is CASSPGTSRNEQFF. The DNA of the CDR3 is TGTGCCAGCTCACCGGGGACTAGTCGCAATGAGCAGTTCTTC.

The gene calls are TRBV14 and TRBJ2-3; 10 bases fit TRBD2. Looked up from germline, CDR1 is SGHDN and CDR2 is FVKESK. Trimming cost V 3 bases and J 6 bases; bases outside gene matches: 9. This CDR3 spans 16 amino acids. CDR3 sequence (DNA): TGTGCCAGCAGCCAGAAGGGACTAGCGCCCGGTGATACGCAGTATTTT. It encodes CASSQKGLAPGDTQYF.

The chain joins TRBV10-2 to TRBJ2-5; maybe TRBD2 (5 bases). The ends were cut back, 6 bases at V and 0 bases at J, with 23 bases in the middle. The length of the CDR3 is 18 residues. Per the germline V gene, CDR1 is WSHSY and CDR2 is SAAADI. CDR3 loop: CASSSNPDLSGYQETQYF. CDR3 nucleotides: TGCGCCAGCAGCTCCAACCCCGATCTTTCGGGGTACCAAGAGACCCAGTACTTC.

The rearrangement joins TRBV11-3 to TRBJ1-1, with unresolved D. The V and J ends lost 4 bases and 0 bases respectively, with 6 bases between them. CDR1 and CDR2 from the germline V gene are SGHNT and YENEEA. The CDR3 sequence is 13 residues long. The CDR3 nucleotides read TGTGCCAGCAGCTCTCAGGTGAACACTGAAGCTTTCTTT. Protein: CASSSQVNTEAFF. Supplemented by reference TRBV11-3 and TRBJ1-1, the full variable domain reads EAGVVQSPRYKIIEKKQPVAFWCNPISGHNTLYWYLQNLGQGPELLIRYENEEAVDDSQLPKDRFSAERLKGVDSTLKIQPAELGDSAVYLCASSSQVNTEAFFGQGTRLTVV.

This chain links TRBV7-2 with TRBJ2-5, with TRBD1 identical over 7 bases. Germline V CDR1 and CDR2: SGHTA, FQGNSA. The CDR3 has 15 amino acids. V was pared by 0 bases and J by 5 bases, with 6 bases of the junction left unmatched. The CDR3 sequence: CASSLATGLTETQYF. CDR3 coding DNA: TGTGCCAGCAGCTTAGCGACAGGGCTAACGGAGACCCAGTACTTC. Looking up the rest from reference TRBV7-2 and TRBJ2-5 gives the full variable domain: GAGVSQSPSNKVTEKGKDVELRCDPISGHTALYWYRQSLGQGLEFLIYFQGNSAPDKSGLPSDRFSAERTGGSVSTLTIQRTQQEDSAVYLCASSLATGLTETQYFGPGTRLLVL.

A single count supports this clone. This sequence joins TRBV12-3 or TRBV12-4 and TRBJ1-2; the D is unclear. The CDR3 covers 13 residues. The ends were cut back, 6 bases at V and 6 bases at J, with 14 bases in the middle. DNA for the CDR3: TGTGCCAGCAGCCCTGGGAGGGTAAATGGCTACACCTTC. It yields the protein CASSPGRVNGYTF.

The rearrangement joins TRBV7-6 to TRBJ2-1; D is possibly TRBD1 (6 bases). Germline V gene data show CDR1 as SGHVS and CDR2 as FNYEAQ. V was shortened by 0 bases and J by 4 bases, with 7 bases between the two germline ends. The CDR3 contains 14 residues. The CDR3 bases are TGTGCCAGCAGCTTAGCCGGGACATACAATGAGCAGTTCTTC. It yields the protein CASSLAGTYNEQFF.

The J gene is TRBJ2-3, the V gene TRBV7-9; 11 nucleotides align to TRBD2. The CDR3 has 18 residues. V gave up 4 bases and J gave up 0 bases; unmatched junction bases: 9. Germline V gene lookup returns CDR1 SEHNR and CDR2 FQNEAQ (reference sequence). CDR3 region: CASSSRLAGSPSTDTQYF. The CDR3 nucleotides read TGTGCCAGCAGCTCCCGACTAGCGGGGAGCCCTAGCACAGATACGCAGTATTTT.

The rearrangement links TRBV6-5 to TRBJ2-1, with D possibly being TRBD1 (6 bases). The length of the CDR3 is 15 residues. In germline, CDR1 is MNHEY, CDR2 SVGAGI. Deletions cut 2 bases from V and 2 bases from J, with 10 bases between. CDR3: CASSYRDIAYNEQFF. The CDR3 DNA follows: TGTGCCAGCAGTTACCGGGACATAGCCTACAATGAGCAGTTCTTC.

V gene TRBV2 combines with J gene TRBJ2-1, with TRBD1 matching over 7 bases. This CDR3 contains 15 residues. Trimming removed 4 bases from V and 7 bases from J; junction bases left unmatched: 10. In germline, CDR1 is SNHLY, CDR2 FYNNEI. The CDR3 loop reads CASSATGIDANEQFF. CDR3 nucleotides: TGTGCCAGCAGTGCGACAGGGATTGACGCGAATGAGCAGTTCTTC.

V usage is TRBV6-4 and J usage is TRBJ1-6; 10 bases are shared with TRBD1. This CDR3 comprises 17 residues. V dropped 4 bases and J dropped 9; count of bases not matched to a gene: 12. The germline V gene has CDR1 MRHNA and CDR2 SNTAGT. The CDR3 coding sequence is TGTGCCAGCAGTGCAACCGGGACAGGGGTTCCAACTTCACCCCTCCACTTT. Amino acid sequence: CASSATGTGVPTSPLHF.

CDR3 protein: CASSLGRESYEQYF. The CDR3 DNA sequence: TGTGCCAGCAGCTTGGGGAGGGAGTCCTACGAGCAGTACTTC. This rearrangement joins TRBV7-9 to TRBJ2-7; 7 nucleotides align to TRBD2. CDR1 is SEHNR and CDR2 is FQNEAQ in the germline V gene (reference sequence). V gave up 3 bases and J gave up 1 base; unmatched junction bases: 3. This CDR3 has 14 amino acids.

The chain joins TRBV3-1 (or the pseudogene TRBV3-2) to TRBJ1-3; no clear D. Germline CDR1 is LGHDT and CDR2 is YNNKEL (reference sequence). Trimming took 0 bases from V and 4 from J, leaving 10 bases between them. This CDR3 region has 15 residues. As DNA, the CDR3 is TGTGCCAGCAGCCAAGATTTGACAACAGGAAACACCATATATTTT. The encoded protein is CASSQDLTTGNTIYF.

V and J are TRBV7-2 and TRBJ1-3, with D hard to call. The germline V gene has CDR1 SGHTA and CDR2 FQGNSA. Trimming took off 7 bases at V and 1 base at J, with 8 bases between the two ends. CDR3 length: 13 residues. This CDR3 reads CASTPTSGNTIYF. The DNA of the CDR3 is TGTGCCAGCACCCCAACATCTGGAAACACCATATATTTT. The complete variable domain, with remaining parts taken from reference TRBV7-2 and TRBJ1-3, reads GAGVSQSPSNKVTEKGKDVELRCDPISGHTALYWYRQSLGQGLEFLIYFQGNSAPDKSGLPSDRFSAERTGGSVSTLTIQRTQQEDSAVYLCASTPTSGNTIYFGEGSWLTVV.

On this clone: Germline and junction disagree at one end, which may indicate a read error. The V and J genes are TRBV7-9 and TRBJ2-1, with TRBD2 matching 9 bases. CDR3 length: 15 residues. Germline CDR1 reads SEHNR; CDR2 reads FQNEAQ (reference sequence). For the CDR3, the DNA is TGTGCCAGCAGCCTAGCTAGCGGGGCGGACAATGAGCAGTTCTTC. Its protein is CASSLASGADNEQFF.